This TCR beta chain was recovered during a study of CD8 T cells in ankylosing spondylitis. Germline-derived CDR1 and CDR2 are SGDLS and YYNGEE. The CDR3 is made up of 15 amino acids. J was trimmed by 5 bases and V by 6 bases; bases with no gene match: 11. As regards this clonotype: What it recognizes is unknown.

Study-level points and caveats: From matched ankylosing spondylitis synovial fluid, disease-linked clones were reportedly recovered at significantly enriched levels. Within ankylosing spondylitis blood, a TCR beta motif made up of eight or nine highly homologous variants appeared to be characteristic.

The authors made TCR beta libraries by quantitative 5'-RACE with molecular barcodes. TCRdb reprocessed the 5' RACE reads via MiXCR and lists one record per CDR3 protein. Of about 750,000 distinct CDR3 sequences in the sample, roughly 19% were seen once. The sequence derives from a male donor with ankylosing spondylitis. The sample taken for sequencing was blood, either unsorted or a sorted T cell fraction (not recorded which). The chain carries TRBV9 and TRBJ2-5; 9 bases line up with TRBD1. The CDR3 region has the DNA TGTGCCAGCACCCTCACAGGGGGCGGGAGTGAGACCCAGTACTTC. Encoded protein: CASTLTGGGSETQYF.